This T cell receptor beta chain was observed in a study of response to subunit inactivated influenza vaccine. Study outcomes and limitations: Each seasonal influenza vaccination, the authors suggested, recruits few new T cells.

From the RT-PCR reads, TCRdb called clonotypes with MiXCR, one entry per CDR3 protein. This table has about 800,000 distinct CDR3 sequences, approximately 21% appearing once. Comments on this clonotype: Its specificity is unknown.

The ends were cut back, 4 bases at V and 0 bases at J, with 10 bases in the middle. Germline V gene lookup returns CDR1 DFQATT and CDR2 SNEGSKA (reference sequence). The CDR3 runs to 13 residues. The receptor was derived from a man over 45 who received an inactivated influenza vaccine. The source was PBMCs from blood, collected roughly 5 days after vaccination. The rearrangement joins TRBV20-1 to TRBJ2-7, with D tentatively TRBD1 or TRBD2 (5 bases each). In DNA form, the CDR3 reads TGCAGTGCTAACGAGGGGAGCTCCTACGAGCAGTACTTC. Translation: CSANEGSSYEQYF.